This record covers a single TCR beta chain. Its antigen is unidentified. This specimen comes from a study of radiotherapy plus CTLA-4 blockade in lung cancer. About the study: Patients showed objective responses in 18% of cases and disease control in roughly 31%. Findings and limits, study-wide: Radiotherapy with ipilimumab was followed by blood expansion of tumor-derived clones.

Germline V gene data show CDR1 as SNHLY and CDR2 as FYNNEI. This CDR3 contains 15 residues. V lost 6 bases to trimming and J lost 8 bases, with 20 bases between them. Assay: immunoSEQ multiplex PCR; the TCRdb copy retains only in-frame clones and omits some. The sample carries about 14,000 clones, 70% to 90% recorded once. The sequence was obtained from a human donor with non-small cell lung cancer that progressed on radiotherapy plus ipilimumab. Some clones in this sample may be carry-over from other donors' samples. The material was peripheral blood, obtained from a patient treated with radiotherapy plus ipilimumab. The chain has TRBV2 and TRBJ2-1; tentatively, D is TRBD1 (5 bases). CDR3 nucleotides: TGTGCCAGCAGGTCTACAGGTACCCTTCCCCATGAGCAGTTCTTC. Its translation is CASRSTGTLPHEQFF.